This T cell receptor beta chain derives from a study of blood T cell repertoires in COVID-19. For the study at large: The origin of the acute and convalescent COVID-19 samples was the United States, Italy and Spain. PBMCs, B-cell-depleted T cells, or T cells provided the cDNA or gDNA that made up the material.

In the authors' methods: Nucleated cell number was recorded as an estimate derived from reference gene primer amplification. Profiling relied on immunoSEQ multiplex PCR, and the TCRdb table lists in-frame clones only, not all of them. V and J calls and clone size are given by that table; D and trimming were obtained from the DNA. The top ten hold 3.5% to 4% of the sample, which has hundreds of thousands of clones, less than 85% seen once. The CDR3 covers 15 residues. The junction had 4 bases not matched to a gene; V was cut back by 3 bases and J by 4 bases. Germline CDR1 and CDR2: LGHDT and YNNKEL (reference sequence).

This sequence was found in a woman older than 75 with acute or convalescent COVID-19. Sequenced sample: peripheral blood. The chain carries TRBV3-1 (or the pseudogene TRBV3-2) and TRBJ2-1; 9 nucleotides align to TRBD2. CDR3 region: CASSQQAGGYNEQFF. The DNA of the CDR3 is TGTGCCAGCAGCCAGCAAGCGGGGGGATACAATGAGCAGTTCTTC.